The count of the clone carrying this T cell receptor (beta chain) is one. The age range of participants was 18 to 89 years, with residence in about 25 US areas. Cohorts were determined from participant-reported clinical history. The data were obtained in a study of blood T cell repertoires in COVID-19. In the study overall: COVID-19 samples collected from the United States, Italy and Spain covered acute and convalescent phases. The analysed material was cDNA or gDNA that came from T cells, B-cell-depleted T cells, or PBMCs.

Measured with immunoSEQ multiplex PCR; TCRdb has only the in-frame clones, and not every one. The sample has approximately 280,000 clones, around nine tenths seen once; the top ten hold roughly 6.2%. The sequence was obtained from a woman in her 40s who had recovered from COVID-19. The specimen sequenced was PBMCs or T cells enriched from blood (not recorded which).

CDR3 in DNA: TGTGCCAGCTCACCAAACAGCCGACTAGCGGGAGAAGGCGAGCAGTACTTC. It yields the protein CASSPNSRLAGEGEQYF. The rearrangement links TRBV18 to TRBJ2-7; 12 bases agree with TRBD2. The CDR3 spans 17 residues. Trimming at V came to 2 bases and at J to 6 bases, leaving 11 bases not matched to a gene. The germline CDR1 and CDR2 sequences are KGHSH and LQKENI.